These T cell receptor beta chains were read from a single sample in a study of response to subunit inactivated influenza vaccine. Each CDR3 protein is one row after TCRdb ran MiXCR on the RT-PCR reads. Of 560,000 or so distinct CDR3 sequences listed, less than 8% were seen once; the top ten hold around 13%. The source was PBMCs from blood, collected around 25 months after vaccination. These receptors came from a man aged 50 to 75 who received an inactivated influenza vaccine. The CDR3 runs from the conserved cysteine through the conserved F or W. A D gene is named only where the DNA matches it firmly. A row's size may be missing; if present it is once, few, many or a size class.

few	TRBV9	-	TRBJ2-3	CASSGFRSDTQYF	TGTGCCAGCAGCGGGTTTAGGTCAGATACGCAGTATTTT
-	TRBV7-9	-	TRBJ2-1	CASTGGGWSYNEQFF	TGTGCCAGTACGGGAGGGGGCTGGTCCTACAATGAGCAGTTCTTC
-	TRBV7-9	-	TRBJ2-4	CASSAEQGEVKNIQYF	TGTGCCAGCAGCGCCGAACAGGGAGAAGTTAAAAACATTCAGTACTTC
few	TRBV27	-	TRBJ2-2	CASSPTIRPGELFF	TGTGCCAGCAGTCCCACTATAAGACCCGGGGAGCTGTTTTTT
few	TRBV10-3	-	TRBJ2-3	CAIRSAAGRTDTQYF	TGTGCCATCAGGAGTGCAGCCGGCAGGACAGATACGCAGTATTTT
-	TRBV20-1	-	TRBJ2-3	CSASRSRSTDTQYF	TGCAGTGCTAGCAGGAGCCGTAGCACAGATACGCAGTATTTT
many	TRBV6-1	TRBD1	TRBJ1-2	CASSGDRKIYGYTF	TGTGCCAGCAGTGGGGACAGGAAGATCTATGGCTACACCTTC
few	TRBV7-9	-	TRBJ1-4	CASSLAGSGGEKLFF	TGTGCCAGCAGCTTAGCTGGGTCAGGCGGTGAAAAACTGTTTTTT
-	TRBV19	-	TRBJ1-1	CASSMGVRMNTEAFF	TGTGCCAGTAGTATGGGCGTCAGAATGAACACTGAAGCTTTCTTT
-	TRBV6-2/TRBV6-3	-	TRBJ2-4	CASSYPGEVSSF	TGTGCCAGCAGCTATCCCGGGGAGGTTAGCTCCTTC
many	TRBV10-3	-	TRBJ1-6	CAISEREPGRSPLHF	TGTGCCATCAGTGAGAGGGAGCCCGGACGGTCACCCCTCCACTTT
many	TRBV7-3	-	TRBJ2-3	CASSGSSSTDTQYF	TGTGCCAGTTCGGGAAGTTCTAGCACAGATACGCAGTATTTT
many	TRBV27	-	TRBJ2-5	CASHSGSQWTGTQYF	TGTGCCAGTCACTCAGGGTCACAGTGGACGGGGACCCAGTACTTC
-	TRBV12-3/TRBV12-4	TRBD1	TRBJ1-6	CASSLGQGVYNSPLHF	TGTGCCAGCAGTTTGGGACAGGGTGTCTATAATTCACCCCTCCACTTT
-	TRBV6-5	-	TRBJ1-5	CASSYSHEQPQHF	TGTGCCAGCAGTTACAGTCATGAACAGCCCCAGCATTTT
-	TRBV7-9	TRBD2	TRBJ2-1	CASSPRSSGRSEQFF	TGTGCCAGCAGCCCTCGATCCAGCGGGAGAAGTGAGCAGTTCTTC
-	TRBV7-6	-	TRBJ2-5	CASSLEASQETQYF	TGTGCCAGCAGCTTAGAGGCCTCCCAAGAGACCCAGTACTTC
-	TRBV15	TRBD1	TRBJ2-1	CATSFWTGGFNEQFF	TGTGCCACCAGCTTTTGGACAGGGGGTTTCAATGAGCAGTTCTTC
few	TRBV4-2	-	TRBJ2-3	CASSQGATTKDTQYF	TGTGCCAGCAGCCAAGGGGCAACTACCAAAGATACGCAGTATTTT
-	TRBV7-6	-	TRBJ2-1	CASSGSFGNEQFF	TGTGCCAGCAGCGGTAGCTTCGGCAATGAGCAGTTCTTC
-	TRBV10-3	TRBD2	TRBJ2-3	CAISESGTSGTDTQYF	TGTGCCATCAGTGAGTCCGGGACTAGCGGCACAGATACGCAGTATTTT
few	TRBV29-1	-	TRBJ1-2	CSVTAIDYPHYGYTF	TGCAGCGTGACGGCCATCGACTACCCCCACTATGGCTACACCTTC